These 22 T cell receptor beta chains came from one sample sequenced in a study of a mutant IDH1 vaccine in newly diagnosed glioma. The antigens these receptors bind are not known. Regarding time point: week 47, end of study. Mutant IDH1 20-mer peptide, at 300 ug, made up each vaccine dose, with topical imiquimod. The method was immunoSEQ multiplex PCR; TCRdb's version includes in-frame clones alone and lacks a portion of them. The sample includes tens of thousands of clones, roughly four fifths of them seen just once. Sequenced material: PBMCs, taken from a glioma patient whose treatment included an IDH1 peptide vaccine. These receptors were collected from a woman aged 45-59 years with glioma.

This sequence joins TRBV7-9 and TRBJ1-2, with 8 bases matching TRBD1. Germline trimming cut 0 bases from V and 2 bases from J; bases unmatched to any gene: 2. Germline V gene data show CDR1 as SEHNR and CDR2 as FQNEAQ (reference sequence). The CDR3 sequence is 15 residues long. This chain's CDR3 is CASSLARDRNYGYTF. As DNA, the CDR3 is TGTGCCAGCAGCTTAGCCCGGGACAGGAACTATGGCTACACCTTC.

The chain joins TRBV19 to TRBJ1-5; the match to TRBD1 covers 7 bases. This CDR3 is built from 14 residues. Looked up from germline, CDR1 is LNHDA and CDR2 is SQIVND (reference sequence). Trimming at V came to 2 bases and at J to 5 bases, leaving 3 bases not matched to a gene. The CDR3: CASSIQGVDQPQHF. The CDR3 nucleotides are TGTGCCAGTAGTATACAGGGGGTAGATCAGCCCCAGCATTTT.

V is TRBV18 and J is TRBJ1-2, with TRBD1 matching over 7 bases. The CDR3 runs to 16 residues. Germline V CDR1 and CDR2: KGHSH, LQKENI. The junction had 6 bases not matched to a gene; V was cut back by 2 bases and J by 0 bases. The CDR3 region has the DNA TGTGCCAGCTCACCAATCGGACAGGAAACTAACTATGGCTACACCTTC. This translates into CASSPIGQETNYGYTF.

This CDR3 reads CASSVGDVPQETQYF. CDR3 nucleotide sequence: TGTGCCAGCAGTGTGGGGGACGTCCCCCAAGAGACCCAGTACTTC. The chain joins TRBV6-1 to TRBJ2-5; D tentatively fits TRBD1 or TRBD2 (5 bases each). This CDR3 is 15 amino acids long. Germline V gene lookup returns CDR1 MNHNS and CDR2 SASEGT. V was cut by 4 bases and J by 1 base, with 13 bases left in between.

The CDR3 sequence is CASSQAADRDSEAFF. CDR3 nucleotide sequence: TGTGCCAGCAGCCAAGCAGCGGACAGGGACTCTGAAGCTTTCTTT. The chain combines TRBV4-2 with TRBJ1-1; 8 bases line up with TRBD1. There are 15 residues in the CDR3. With V trimmed by 1 base and J by 6 bases, 7 bases remained unmatched. From germline, CDR1 is LGHNA and CDR2 YNFKEQ.

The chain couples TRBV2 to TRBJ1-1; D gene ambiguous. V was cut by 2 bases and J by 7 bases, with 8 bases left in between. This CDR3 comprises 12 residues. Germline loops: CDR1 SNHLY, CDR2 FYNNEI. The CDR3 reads CASSERGIEAFF. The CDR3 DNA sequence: TGTGCCAGCAGTGAAAGAGGCATTGAAGCTTTCTTT.

The CDR3 loop is CASGLQRNEQFF. DNA for the CDR3: TGTGCCAGTGGCCTGCAAAGGAATGAGCAGTTCTTC. V gene TRBV19 combines with J gene TRBJ2-1; D unresolved. Germline values: CDR1 LNHDA, CDR2 SQIVND (reference sequence). This CDR3 has 12 residues. Trimming cost V 8 bases and J 7 bases, with 12 bases left between them.

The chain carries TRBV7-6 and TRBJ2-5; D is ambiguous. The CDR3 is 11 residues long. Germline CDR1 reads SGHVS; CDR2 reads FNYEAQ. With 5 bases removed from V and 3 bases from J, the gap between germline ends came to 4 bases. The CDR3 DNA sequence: TGTGCCAGCAGCATCAAAGAGACCCAGTACTTC. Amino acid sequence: CASSIKETQYF.

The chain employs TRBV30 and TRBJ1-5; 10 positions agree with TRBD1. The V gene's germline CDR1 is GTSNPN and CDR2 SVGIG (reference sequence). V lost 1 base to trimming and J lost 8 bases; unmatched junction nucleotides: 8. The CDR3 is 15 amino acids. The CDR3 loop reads CAWSGDRGLREPQHF. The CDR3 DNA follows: TGTGCCTGGAGTGGGGACAGGGGATTGAGGGAGCCCCAGCATTTT. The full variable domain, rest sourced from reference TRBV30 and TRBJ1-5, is SQTIHQWPATLVQPVGSPLSLECTVEGTSNPNLYWYRQAAGRGLQLLFYSVGIGQISSEVPQNLSASRPQDRQFILSSKKLLLSDSGFYLCAWSGDRGLREPQHFGDGTRLSIL.

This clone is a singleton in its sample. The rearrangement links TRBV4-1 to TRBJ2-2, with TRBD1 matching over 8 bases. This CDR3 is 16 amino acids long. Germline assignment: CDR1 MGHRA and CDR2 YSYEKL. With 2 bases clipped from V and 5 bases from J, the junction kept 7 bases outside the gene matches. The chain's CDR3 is CASSQYQGAFTGELFF. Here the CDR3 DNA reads TGCGCCAGCAGCCAATACCAGGGGGCCTTTACCGGGGAGCTGTTTTTT.

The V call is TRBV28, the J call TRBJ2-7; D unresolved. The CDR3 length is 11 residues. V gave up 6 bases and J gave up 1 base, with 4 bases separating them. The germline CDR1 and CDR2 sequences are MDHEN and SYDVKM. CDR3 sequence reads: CASSGSYEQYF. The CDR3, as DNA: TGTGCCAGCAGCGGGTCCTACGAGCAGTACTTC.

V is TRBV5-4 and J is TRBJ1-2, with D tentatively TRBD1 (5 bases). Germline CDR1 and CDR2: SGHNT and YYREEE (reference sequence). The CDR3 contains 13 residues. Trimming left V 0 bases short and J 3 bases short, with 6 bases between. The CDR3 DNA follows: TGTGCCAGCAGCTTGGCGACAGACTATGGCTACACCTTC. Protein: CASSLATDYGYTF.

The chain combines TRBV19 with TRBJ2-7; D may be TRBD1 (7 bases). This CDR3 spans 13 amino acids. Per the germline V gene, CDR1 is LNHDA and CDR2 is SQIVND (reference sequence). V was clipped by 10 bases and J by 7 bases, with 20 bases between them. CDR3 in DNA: TGTGCCACTACCCCAGGGGGGTTGGGGGAGCAGTACTTC. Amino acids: CATTPGGLGEQYF.

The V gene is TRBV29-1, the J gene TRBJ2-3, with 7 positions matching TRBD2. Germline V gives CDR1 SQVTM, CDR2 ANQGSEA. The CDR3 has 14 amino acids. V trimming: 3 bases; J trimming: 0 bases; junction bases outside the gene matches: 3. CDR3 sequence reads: CSVEPSGSTDTQYF. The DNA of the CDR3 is TGCAGCGTTGAGCCTAGCGGTAGCACAGATACGCAGTATTTT.

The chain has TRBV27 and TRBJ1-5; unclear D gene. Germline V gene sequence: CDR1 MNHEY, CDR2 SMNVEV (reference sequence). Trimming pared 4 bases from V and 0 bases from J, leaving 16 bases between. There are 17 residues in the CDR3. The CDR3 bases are TGTGCCAGCAGTTCCGACGCCCTGGTTCTTAGCAATCAGCCCCAGCATTTT. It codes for CASSSDALVLSNQPQHF.

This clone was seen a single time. The DNA for the CDR3 is TGTGCTAGTGGTCTGGGACGTCCCTACGAGCAGTACTTC. Protein sequence: CASGLGRPYEQYF. The V gene is TRBV12-5, the J gene TRBJ2-7; D is perhaps TRBD1 or TRBD2 (5 bases each). The V gene lost 5 bases and the J gene lost 2 bases, with 10 bases spanning the gap. Germline CDR1 is LGHNT and CDR2 is FRNRAP. The CDR3 is made up of 13 amino acids.

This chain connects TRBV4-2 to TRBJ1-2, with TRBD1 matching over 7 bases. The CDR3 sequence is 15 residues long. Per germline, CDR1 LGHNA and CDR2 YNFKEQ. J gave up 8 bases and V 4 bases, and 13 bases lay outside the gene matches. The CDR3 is CASSLSLTGARGYTF. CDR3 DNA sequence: TGTGCCAGCAGCCTCTCCCTAACAGGGGCGAGGGGCTACACCTTC.

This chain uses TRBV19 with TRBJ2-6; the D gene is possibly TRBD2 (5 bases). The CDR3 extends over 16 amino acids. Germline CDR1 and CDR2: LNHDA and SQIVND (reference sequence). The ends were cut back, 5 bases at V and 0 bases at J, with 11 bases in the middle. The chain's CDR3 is CASSPGGRSGANVLTF. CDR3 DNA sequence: TGTGCCAGTAGTCCCGGAGGCCGCTCTGGGGCCAACGTCCTGACTTTC.

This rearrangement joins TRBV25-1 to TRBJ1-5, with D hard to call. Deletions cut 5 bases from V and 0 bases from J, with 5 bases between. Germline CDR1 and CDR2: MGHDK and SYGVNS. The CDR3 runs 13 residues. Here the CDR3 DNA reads TGTGCCAGCAGTAAGATTAGCAATCAGCCCCAGCATTTT. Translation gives CASSKISNQPQHF.

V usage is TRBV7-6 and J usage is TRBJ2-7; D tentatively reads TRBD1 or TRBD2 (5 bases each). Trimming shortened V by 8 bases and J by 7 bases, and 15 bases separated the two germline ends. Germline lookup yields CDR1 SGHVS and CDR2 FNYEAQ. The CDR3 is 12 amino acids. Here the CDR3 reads CASEGQPGEQYF. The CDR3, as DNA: TGTGCCAGCGAGGGGCAGCCAGGAGAGCAGTACTTC.

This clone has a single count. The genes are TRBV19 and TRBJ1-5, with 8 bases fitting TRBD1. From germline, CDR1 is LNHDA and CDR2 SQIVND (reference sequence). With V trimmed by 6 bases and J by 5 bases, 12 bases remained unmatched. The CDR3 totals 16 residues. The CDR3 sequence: CASSSIGQGLYQPQHF. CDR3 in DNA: TGTGCCAGTAGCTCGATAGGACAGGGCCTCTATCAGCCCCAGCATTTT.

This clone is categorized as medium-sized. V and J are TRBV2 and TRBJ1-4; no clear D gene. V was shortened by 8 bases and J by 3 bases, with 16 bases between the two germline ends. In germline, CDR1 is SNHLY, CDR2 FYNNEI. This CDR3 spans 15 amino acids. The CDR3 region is CASSAGLMANEKLFF. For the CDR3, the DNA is TGTGCCAGCTCGGCGGGGTTGATGGCTAATGAAAAACTGTTTTTT. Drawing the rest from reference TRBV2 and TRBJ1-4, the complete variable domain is EPEVTQTPSHQVTQMGQEVILRCVPISNHLYFYWYRQILGQKVEFLVSFYNNEISEKSEIFDDQFSVERPDGSNFTLKIRSTKLEDSAMYFCASSAGLMANEKLFFGSGTQLSVL.